This TCR beta chain was recovered during a study of identical twins. Study-level points and caveats: Partly confounded zero-insertion analyses could result from invariant MAIT and iNKT cells. Excess low generation probability was seen in twin-shared out-of-frame alpha sequences. With monozygotic twins, out-of-frame TCR alpha sharing exceeded what models estimated.

A universal primer site came from template switching; cDNA carried unique molecular identifiers. MiXCR, run by TCRdb on the 5' RACE reads, gives a single entry per CDR3 protein. The sample lists 1.5 million to 2 million distinct CDR3 sequences; around 33% were seen once. The CDR3 consists of 13 residues. V dropped 5 bases and J dropped 4 bases, with 10 bases sitting between them. CDR1 is SEHNR and CDR2 is FQNEAQ in the germline V gene (reference sequence). Concerning this clonotype: No antigen is known for it.

The rearrangement joins TRBV7-9 to TRBJ2-3, with D hard to call. The receptor's source is a newborn girl in good health. Sequenced sample: cord blood. CDR3 nucleotide sequence: TGTGCCAGCAGCACCCGGTCCGCAGATACGCAGTATTTT. It yields the protein CASSTRSADTQYF. The full variable domain, rest sourced from reference TRBV7-9 and TRBJ2-3, is DTGVSQNPRHKITKRGQNVTFRCDPISEHNRLYWYRQTLGQGPEFLTYFQNEAQLEKSRLLSDRFSAERPKGSFSTLEIQRTEQGDSAMYLCASSTRSADTQYFGPGTRLTVL.